The 20 T cell receptor beta chains listed next were all sequenced from one sample in a study of T cell responses to AZD1222 COVID-19 vaccine (dated by TCRdb to the early 2020s). To prepare the library, the immunoSEQ multiplex PCR assay was applied. The immuneACCESS repertoire file appears here via TCRdb, limited to in-frame rearrangements. These files lack a portion of the clones; in checked studies, under half of the deficit traces to unresolved V genes, and the cause of the others is not known. The sample records some 130,000 clones, around 93% of which are singletons. The top ten clonotypes cover 2.5% to 3.5% of the sample. The time point label, as the study defines it: baseline before first vaccination. The sequenced sample was peripheral blood, obtained on day 0 of AZD1222 vaccination. The receptors stem from an adult in good health.

The rearrangement uses TRBV5-5 and TRBJ2-7; D is possibly TRBD1 (6 bases). This CDR3 is 15 amino acids long. Deletions cut 5 bases from V and 1 base from J, with 16 bases between. CDR1 SGHKS and CDR2 YYEKEE come from the germline V gene (reference sequence). The CDR3 bases are TGTGCCAGCAGTTCCTCCGGGACACTGTCCTACGAGCAGTACTTC. This encodes CASSSSGTLSYEQYF.

This sequence joins TRBV5-5 and TRBJ1-2; possibly TRBD1 for D (5 bases). CDR1 is SGHKS and CDR2 is YYEKEE in the germline V gene (reference sequence). With 0 bases removed from V and 8 bases from J, the gap between germline ends came to 17 bases. The CDR3 consists of 15 residues. CDR3 nucleotides: TGTGCCAGCAGCTTGGCCCATGGGGGACTATGGGGCTACACCTTC. Protein sequence: CASSLAHGGLWGYTF.

The chain joins TRBV7-9 to TRBJ1-3, with D hard to call. The length of the CDR3 is 13 residues. Germline CDR1 SEHNR, CDR2 FQNEAQ (reference sequence). V dropped 3 bases and J dropped 6 bases, with 9 bases sitting between them. CDR3 loop: CASSLKGLNTIYF. In DNA, the CDR3 is TGTGCCAGCAGCTTGAAGGGTTTAAACACCATATATTTT.

The rearrangement links TRBV12-3 or TRBV12-4 to TRBJ2-1, with 7 bases that match TRBD2. The V and J ends lost 5 bases and 4 bases, in that order; junction bases with no gene match: 2. This CDR3 has 13 amino acids. CDR3 in DNA: TGTGCCAGCAGTCGGACTAGTTACAATGAGCAGTTCTTC. It encodes CASSRTSYNEQFF.

This rearrangement joins TRBV28 to TRBJ2-1; D uncertain. This CDR3 has 18 residues. Germline V gene lookup returns CDR1 MDHEN and CDR2 SYDVKM. The germline V and J ends were trimmed by 5 bases and 4 bases, with 24 bases remaining between them. CDR3 loop: CASSPREGWSPLYNEQFF. The CDR3 bases are TGTGCCAGCAGTCCAAGGGAAGGGTGGAGTCCCCTATACAATGAGCAGTTCTTC.

The J gene is TRBJ1-4, the V gene TRBV10-1, with D unresolved. V lost 4 bases and J 3 bases, leaving 6 bases between the germline ends. Germline V gene data show CDR1 as WNHNN and CDR2 as SYGVQD (reference sequence). There are 13 residues in the CDR3. The CDR3 is CASSARSNEKLFF. The CDR3 bases are TGCGCCAGCAGTGCACGGTCTAATGAAAAACTGTTTTTT.

The chain has TRBV6-2 or TRBV6-3 and TRBJ2-3; 8 nucleotides match TRBD2. Trimming took 7 bases from V and 4 from J; bases not matched to a gene: 13. Germline loops: CDR1 MNHEY, CDR2 SVGEGT. The CDR3 covers 16 residues. The CDR3 region has the DNA TGTGCCAGCACCCCCAACCGGGGGGGCCCTGCAGATACGCAGTATTTT. It yields the protein CASTPNRGGPADTQYF.

This clone was seen just once. The V gene is TRBV10-1, the J gene TRBJ1-2, with 8 bases matching TRBD1. The CDR3 has 12 amino acids. V shed 0 bases and J 13 bases; nucleotides not matched to a gene: 4. Per the germline V gene, CDR1 is WNHNN and CDR2 is SYGVQD (reference sequence). The chain's CDR3 is CASSESQGEGTF. The CDR3 coding sequence is TGCGCCAGCAGTGAGTCACAGGGGGAGGGCACCTTC.

The V call is TRBV10-3, the J call TRBJ1-1; 10 nucleotides agree with TRBD1. The CDR3 length is 14 residues. CDR1 is ENHRY and CDR2 is SYGVKD in the germline V gene. The ends lost 10 bases at V and 5 bases at J; junction bases unmatched: 10. The CDR3 DNA is TGTGCCACGGACGGGACAGGGGTTACGACTGAAGCTTTCTTT. Amino acids: CATDGTGVTTEAFF.

The chain couples TRBV7-2 to TRBJ1-5, with D possibly being TRBD1 (5 bases). The germline CDR1 and CDR2 sequences are SGHTA and FQGNSA. V lost 4 bases and J 8 bases, leaving 15 bases between the germline ends. The CDR3 totals 14 residues. The CDR3 loop is CASSSPWRGEPQHF. As DNA, the CDR3 is TGTGCCAGCAGCTCCCCGTGGCGGGGCGAGCCCCAGCATTTT.

The V and J genes are TRBV15 and TRBJ2-3, with D perhaps given as TRBD1 or TRBD2 (5 bases each). This CDR3 contains 15 residues. From germline, CDR1 is LNHNV and CDR2 YYDKDF (reference sequence). V was cut by 0 bases and J by 1 base, with 8 bases left in between. The CDR3 loop is CATSREPGRTDTQYF. The DNA for the CDR3 is TGTGCCACCAGCAGAGAACCGGGGCGCACAGATACGCAGTATTTT.

This clone was recorded once. This sequence joins TRBV5-6 and TRBJ1-2, with D uncertain. CDR3 size: 12 residues. V was clipped by 0 bases and J by 8 bases, with 8 bases between them. Germline loops: CDR1 SGHDT, CDR2 YYEEEE. The CDR3 loop is CASSLVQRGYTF. CDR3 sequence (DNA): TGTGCCAGCAGCTTGGTTCAGCGCGGCTACACCTTC. Complete variable domain (other parts from reference TRBV5-6 and TRBJ1-2): DAGVTQSPTHLIKTRGQQVTLRCSPKSGHDTVSWYQQALGQGPQFIFQYYEEEERQRGNFPDRFSGHQFPNYSSELNVNALLLGDSALYLCASSLVQRGYTFGSGTRLTVV.

V and J are TRBV28 and TRBJ2-7; weak D call: TRBD2 (6 bases). The V gene lost 6 bases and the J gene lost 2 bases, with 14 bases spanning the gap. Germline-derived CDR1 and CDR2 are MDHEN and SYDVKM. The CDR3 consists of 14 residues. CDR3 in DNA: TGTGCCAGCAGCCCCCGGCTAGCGACCTACGAGCAGTACTTC. This gives the protein CASSPRLATYEQYF.

This clone appeared once. The chain uses TRBV7-9 and TRBJ2-2; D perhaps matches TRBD2 (6 bases). Germline loops: CDR1 SEHNR, CDR2 FQNEAQ (reference sequence). The length of the CDR3 is 13 residues. V gave up 5 bases and J gave up 5 bases, with 9 bases separating them. The CDR3 nucleotides are TGTGCCAGCAGCCGAGGACTAACCGGGGAGCTGTTTTTT. This translates into CASSRGLTGELFF.

There are a few counts of this clone. V usage is TRBV7-6 and J usage is TRBJ1-1, with TRBD1 matching 7 bases. Germline CDR1 SGHVS, CDR2 FNYEAQ. With 5 bases clipped from V and 3 bases from J, the junction kept 9 bases outside the gene matches. The CDR3 covers 15 residues. CDR3 coding DNA: TGTGCCAGCAGCGAGGGGCTCCAGGGGGACACTGAAGCTTTCTTT. Translating it yields CASSEGLQGDTEAFF.

This clone was recorded once. The V and J genes are TRBV30 and TRBJ2-7; TRBD1 matches at 7 bases. The germline V gene encodes CDR1 GTSNPN and CDR2 SVGIG (reference sequence). Losses at the gene ends were 3 bases for V and 6 bases for J; bases not matched to a gene: 8. This CDR3 contains 13 residues. CDR3 sequence: CAWRRGQLSEQYF. DNA of the CDR3: TGTGCCTGGAGGAGGGGACAGCTGTCCGAGCAGTACTTC.

This clone was seen more than once but under ten times. The genes are TRBV11-3 and TRBJ2-3; D possibly corresponds to TRBD2 (5 bases). CDR1 is SGHNT, CDR2 YENEEA, per germline. V lost 5 bases, J lost 0 bases, and 15 bases lay in between. The CDR3 has 16 residues. The CDR3 is CASSPGEGLSTDTQYF. The CDR3 nucleotides read TGTGCCAGCAGCCCTGGAGAGGGCCTAAGCACAGATACGCAGTATTTT.

V usage is TRBV6-4 and J usage is TRBJ1-6; 7 bases agree with TRBD1. Germline lookup yields CDR1 MRHNA and CDR2 SNTAGT. The V and J ends lost 9 bases and 6 bases, in that order; junction bases with no gene match: 17. The CDR3 has 17 amino acids. CDR3 sequence (DNA): TGTGCCAGATTGACAACGGGGGACAGATCAATTAATTCACCCCTCCACTTT. Residues: CARLTTGDRSINSPLHF.

The chain uses TRBV5-6 and TRBJ1-3; a possible D gene is TRBD1 (6 bases). CDR1 and CDR2 from the germline V gene are SGHDT and YYEEEE. Deletions cut 2 bases from V and 4 bases from J, with 10 bases between. The CDR3 runs to 14 residues. The CDR3 reads CASSLQGLGNTIYF. In DNA form, the CDR3 reads TGTGCCAGCAGCTTACAGGGTTTGGGAAACACCATATATTTT.

The rearrangement links TRBV29-1 to TRBJ2-2, with D maybe TRBD1 (6 bases). CDR1 and CDR2 from the germline V gene are SQVTM and ANQGSEA. The germline V and J ends were trimmed by 7 bases and 9 bases, with 12 bases remaining between them. This CDR3 has 11 amino acids. CDR3 sequence: CSGIQGRELFF. Here the CDR3 DNA reads TGCAGCGGCATACAGGGCCGGGAGCTGTTTTTT.